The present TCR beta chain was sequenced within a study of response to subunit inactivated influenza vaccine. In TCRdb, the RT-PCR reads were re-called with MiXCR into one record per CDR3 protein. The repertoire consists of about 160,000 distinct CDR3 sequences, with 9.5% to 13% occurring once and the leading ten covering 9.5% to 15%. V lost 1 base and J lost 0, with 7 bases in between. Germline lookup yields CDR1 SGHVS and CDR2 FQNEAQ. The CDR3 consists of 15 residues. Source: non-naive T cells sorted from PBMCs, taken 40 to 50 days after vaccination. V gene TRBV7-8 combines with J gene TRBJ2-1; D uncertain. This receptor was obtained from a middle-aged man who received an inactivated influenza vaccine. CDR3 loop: CASSLDKSSYNEQFF. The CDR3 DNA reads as TGTGCCAGCAGCTTAGACAAGAGCTCCTACAATGAGCAGTTCTTC.